This T cell receptor beta chain was sequenced in a study of shared clonotypes between healthy human individuals. Study information: Donor composition was a couple of women and three men, aged 18 to 49. Study-wide results and limits: Collection of samples was limited to blood; tissue repertoires likely differ.

The protocol was immunoSEQ multiplex PCR, while the TCRdb copy is restricted to in-frame clones and leaves out a portion. This table holds roughly 450,000 clones, 79% found once. Between the trimmed V and J ends, which lost 6 bases and 2 bases, there was a span of 5 bases. The CDR3 loop spans 11 amino acids. Per germline, CDR1 SGHAT and CDR2 FQNNGV. As for this clone: Its antigen is undetermined.

This TCR derives from a woman between 40 and 55 years old in good health. Some clones in this sample may be carry-over from other donors' samples. The V call is TRBV11-2, the J call TRBJ2-7; D not certain. Material: PBMCs. The DNA for the CDR3 is TGTGCCAGCAGTCGAGCCTACGAGCAGTACTTC. This translates into CASSRAYEQYF. The complete variable domain, with remaining parts taken from reference TRBV11-2 and TRBJ2-7, reads EAGVAQSPRYKIIEKRQSVAFWCNPISGHATLYWYQQILGQGPKLLIQFQNNGVVDDSQLPKDRFSAERLKGVDSTLKIQPAKLEDSAVYLCASSRAYEQYFGPGTRLTVT.